One and the same sample provided the 21 T cell receptor beta chains below, sequenced in a study of tumor-infiltrating lymphocytes in primary liver carcinoma. They got blood RNA out of unsorted whole blood and also pulled out germline DNA. Starting from about 0.5 ug of total RNA, TCR beta cDNA was produced with a primer in the constant region. Researchers made the TCR beta libraries by running three nested multiplex PCR rounds with slightly modified ARM-PCR. Amplification in the first two PCR rounds was performed using TRBV1-TRBV30 forward primers and a C-beta reverse primer for around 10 cycles each. TCRdb processed the multiplex PCR reads anew with MiXCR; each CDR3 protein has one entry. The data hold just over 300,000 distinct CDR3 sequences, with 45% to 70% observed a single time. Sequenced input: peripheral blood. The receptors originated from a woman under 40 with primary liver carcinoma and hepatitis B virus infection.

As concerns this clonotype: The junction departs from germline at one end; a sequencing error may be responsible. V is TRBV11-2 and J is TRBJ2-1, with 9 bases lining up with TRBD2. The CDR3 covers 15 residues. Per germline, CDR1 SGHAT and CDR2 FQNNGV. CDR3 nucleotide sequence: TGTGTCAGCAGCTCGACTAGCGGCTACTACAATGAGCAGTTCTTC. Translated, it gives CVSSSTSGYYNEQFF.

The gene calls are TRBV7-8 and TRBJ1-5; no firm D call. Germline values: CDR1 SGHVS, CDR2 FQNEAQ. The CDR3 totals 15 residues. The ends were cut back, 6 bases at V and 4 bases at J, with 16 bases in the middle. CDR3 amino acids: CASSIGSRMNQPQHF. CDR3 DNA sequence: TGTGCCAGCAGTATCGGGTCAAGGATGAATCAGCCCCAGCATTTT.

Points on this clonotype: This clone may be a read error of a much larger clone one base away. The missing conserved phenylalanine or tryptophan at the end of this CDR3 makes a read error likely. The rearrangement links TRBV29-1 to TRBJ2-7; D gene ambiguous. This CDR3 contains 11 residues. Germline-derived CDR1 and CDR2 are SQVTM and ANQGSEA. V was trimmed by 6 bases and J by 7 bases, leaving 13 bases between them. The DNA of the CDR3 is TGCAGCGTCGCCTTTATCGGGGAGCAGTACTAC. Translating it yields CSVAFIGEQYY.

Regarding this clonotype: A much bigger clone sits one base away, suggesting this may be a read error. The CDR3 DNA sequence: TGTGCCAGCAGCCAGGTTGGACTTTTTGAGGAGTTCTTC. Translated: CASSQVGLFEEFF. This chain joins TRBV4-2 and TRBJ2-1; D possibly corresponds to TRBD2 (5 bases). Germline assignment: CDR1 LGHNA and CDR2 YNFKEQ. This CDR3 region has 13 residues.

This sequence joins TRBV10-2 and TRBJ2-7; D gene uncertain. The CDR3 extends over 12 amino acids. Between the trimmed V and J ends, which lost 10 bases and 1 base, there was a span of 11 bases. Germline CDR1 WSHSY, CDR2 SAAADI. The CDR3 here is CAITDQSYEQYF. CDR3 DNA: TGCGCCATCACGGACCAGTCCTACGAGCAGTACTTC.

On this clonotype itself: At one of its ends the junction is not consistent with the germline gene, which may arise from a read error. The gene calls are TRBV11-1 and TRBJ2-5, with 7 nucleotides matching TRBD1. The CDR3 is made up of 15 amino acids. CDR1 and CDR2 (germline): SGHAT, FQDESV (reference sequence). The CDR3 DNA reads TGTGTCAGCAGCAGTGACAGGGTTCTTACGGAGACCCAATACTTC. It encodes CVSSSDRVLTETQYF.

Points on this clonotype: One end of the junction varies from germline; a read error may be responsible. This rearrangement joins TRBV11-2 to TRBJ2-6; TRBD2 might be the D (6 bases). Germline assignment: CDR1 SGHAT and CDR2 FQNNGV. CDR3 length: 15 residues. The CDR3 here is CASTGSGSGANVLTF. DNA of the CDR3: TGTGCTAGCACCGGGAGCGGTTCTGGGGCCAACGTCCTGACTTTC.

As regards this clonotype: The junction differs from germline at one of its ends, possibly a read error. The CDR3 nucleotides are TGTACCAGCAGCTCTAGCGGGAGGGCGTATGAGCAGTTCTTC. Its protein product is CTSSSSGRAYEQFF. The chain has TRBV5-4 and TRBJ2-1; TRBD2 matches at 12 bases. CDR3 length: 14 amino acids. Germline loops: CDR1 SGHNT, CDR2 YYREEE (reference sequence).

This clonotype was found a few times. The chain joins TRBV5-6 to TRBJ2-5; D is uncertain. Germline CDR1 reads SGHDT; CDR2 reads YYEEEE. Trimming took 0 bases from V and 2 from J, leaving 11 bases between them. CDR3 length equals 15 residues. The DNA of the CDR3 is TGTGCCAGCAGCTTGGAGGCGATGGGTCAAGAGACCCAGTACTTC. It codes for CASSLEAMGQETQYF. Using reference TRBV5-6 and TRBJ2-5 for the parts outside the CDR3, the full variable domain is DAGVTQSPTHLIKTRGQQVTLRCSPKSGHDTVSWYQQALGQGPQFIFQYYEEEERQRGNFPDRFSGHQFPNYSSELNVNALLLGDSALYLCASSLEAMGQETQYFGPGTRLLVL.

This clonotype was picked up a small number of times. A read error may explain this, as a much larger clone is one base away. This chain uses TRBV11-2 with TRBJ2-2; D unresolved. The CDR3 loop spans 15 amino acids. Germline V CDR1 and CDR2: SGHAT, FQNNGV. In nucleotides, the CDR3 is TGTGCCAGCAACTTAGTCTACCCGAACACCGGGGAGCTGTTTTTT. This encodes CASNLVYPNTGELFF.

The chain joins TRBV7-9 to TRBJ2-7; tentative D call: TRBD1 (6 bases). V shed 5 bases and J shed 9 bases, with 17 bases lying between them. The CDR3 spans 13 residues. Germline V lookup: CDR1 SEHNR, CDR2 FQNEAQ (reference sequence). CDR3 nucleotide sequence: TGTGCCAGCAGCCCGGAAGGGGGAATTCGGCAGTACTTC. Its translation: CASSPEGGIRQYF.

With regard to this clonotype: A much larger clone differs from this one at a single base, so this may be a read error. The conserved closing phenylalanine or tryptophan is absent in this CDR3, likely reflecting a read error. The chain joins TRBV29-1 to TRBJ1-2, with 7 bases that match TRBD1. Germline V lookup: CDR1 SQVTM, CDR2 ANQGSEA. The CDR3 is 13 residues long. The J segment lost 5 bases and the V segment lost 3 bases, leaving 6 bases of the junction unmatched. CDR3 coding DNA: TGCAGCGTTGATGGGACAGATACTTATGGCTACACCTCC. Translated: CSVDGTDTYGYTS.

This clonotype appeared a single time. Possible read error: a much larger clone is one base away. This chain uses TRBV29-1 with TRBJ2-1; D is undetermined. CDR1 is SQVTM and CDR2 is ANQGSEA in the germline V gene. This CDR3 comprises 13 residues. The CDR3 sequence is CSVHVPTTNERFF. In nucleotides, the CDR3 is TGCAGCGTTCATGTCCCCACGACCAATGAGCGGTTCTTC.

The sample holds many counts of this clonotype. The chain is built from TRBV11-2 and TRBJ2-5; D remains ambiguous. Germline CDR1 is SGHAT and CDR2 is FQNNGV. Trimming took off 1 base at V and 2 bases at J, with 8 bases between the two ends. The CDR3 runs to 14 residues. The CDR3 loop reads CASSLGLMQETQYF. CDR3 DNA sequence: TGTGCCAGCAGCTTAGGCCTAATGCAAGAGACCCAGTACTTC.

Notes on this clonotype: This may come from a read error, since a much larger clone is one base off. CDR3: CANSFQAAGTDTQYF. DNA for the CDR3: TGTGCCAACAGTTTTCAGGCCGCTGGCACAGATACGCAGTATTTT. V usage is TRBV12-3 or TRBV12-4 and J usage is TRBJ2-3, with unresolved D. The CDR3 is made up of 15 amino acids.

This clonotype was detected only a few times. V and J are TRBV6-5 and TRBJ2-1; 7 bases line up with TRBD2. Germline V lookup: CDR1 MNHEY, CDR2 SVGAGI. The CDR3 loop spans 14 amino acids. V lost 6 bases, J lost 8 bases, and 10 bases stayed unmatched. CDR3 amino acids: CASRPGVAGHEQFF. Written as DNA, the CDR3 is TGTGCCAGCAGGCCGGGAGTAGCGGGCCATGAGCAGTTCTTC.

This clonotype was recorded at least ten times. The V call is TRBV6-5, the J call TRBJ2-7; 7 bases agree with TRBD1. V shed 4 bases, J shed 6 bases, and the junction held 21 bases outside the gene matches. From germline, CDR1 is MNHEY and CDR2 SVGAGI. The CDR3 totals 18 residues. The CDR3 loop reads CASSSGSWTGLSLSEQYF. The CDR3 DNA reads TGTGCCAGCAGTTCCGGCTCTTGGACAGGATTGAGTCTAAGCGAGCAGTACTTC.

As to this clonotype: A much larger clone differs from this one at a single base, so this may be a read error. J is TRBJ2-1 and V is TRBV4-2; the D gene could be TRBD1 or TRBD2 (5 bases each). The CDR3 extends over 14 amino acids. Germline V gives CDR1 LGHNA, CDR2 YNFKEQ. Trimming took off 4 bases at V and 6 bases at J, with 13 bases between the two ends. The CDR3 loop is CASSLGGDLNEQFF. CDR3 coding DNA: TGTGCCAGCAGCCTTGGGGGAGACCTCAATGAGCAGTTCTTC.

Worth noting for this clonotype: An end of the junction does not agree with germline; a read error may underlie this. This sequence joins TRBV11-2 and TRBJ2-1, with D possibly matching TRBD1 (6 bases). Per germline, CDR1 SGHAT and CDR2 FQNNGV. This CDR3 has 16 residues. The CDR3 DNA sequence: TGTGCCAACAGCTCACAGGGAAGTAGCTCCTACAATGAGCAGTTCTTC. The encoded protein is CANSSQGSSSYNEQFF.

Note on this clonotype: It may be a read error: a sequence one base away is much more abundant. V and J are TRBV29-1 and TRBJ1-1; maybe TRBD1 (5 bases). Trimming shortened V by 6 bases and J by 5 bases, and 16 bases separated the two germline ends. This CDR3 is 13 amino acids long. The germline V gene encodes CDR1 SQVTM and CDR2 ANQGSEA. The CDR3 loop is CSVAQRGSTEAFF. The CDR3 region has the DNA TGCAGCGTCGCCCAAAGGGGCTCGACTGAAGCTTTCTTT. The full variable domain, rest sourced from reference TRBV29-1 and TRBJ1-1, is SAVISQKPSRDICQRGTSLTIQCQVDSQVTMMFWYRQQPGQSLTLIATANQGSEATYESGFVIDKFPISRPNLTFSTLTVSNMSPEDSSIYLCSVAQRGSTEAFFGQGTRLTVV.

As regards this clonotype: A much larger clone lies one base from this, so it may be a read error. This chain links TRBV6-5 with TRBJ2-2; D is perhaps TRBD1 (5 bases). Germline-derived CDR1 and CDR2 are MNHEY and SVGAGI. The CDR3 has 13 residues. V was trimmed by 7 bases and J by 7 bases, leaving 13 bases between them. The CDR3 sequence: CASKKQDIGELFF. Here the CDR3 DNA reads TGTGCCAGCAAAAAACAGGACATCGGGGAGCTGTTTTTT.